This TCR beta chain was documented in a study of human T cells and chemical hapten exposure. The overall study: The study traced per-sample TCR yield variation mainly to small differences in pooled library volumes. Findings and caveats of the study: TCRs above 1 in 1000 frequency stayed constant with DPC sensitization.

TCRdb ran MiXCR on the RACE reads and lists one entry per CDR3 protein. Of about 140,000 distinct CDR3 sequences in the sample, about 11% were seen once. On this clonotype itself: Antigen specificity is unknown.

Sample time point: patch test 2, 6 weeks after DPC sensitization. Specified treatment: therapeutic diphenylcyclopropenone sensitization with weekly scalp DPC. The sequencing here drew on whole blood, taken in connection with sensitization to the hapten diphenylcyclopropenone (DPC). This sequence originates from a woman between 45 and 65 years old with alopecia areata. Some clones in this sample may be carry-over from other donors' samples.

CDR3: CASSLMLQDEQYF. Here the CDR3 DNA reads TGTGCCAGCAGCTTGATGCTACAGGACGAGCAGTACTTC. V and J are TRBV5-6 and TRBJ2-7; possible D gene TRBD1, 5 bases. The germline V gene encodes CDR1 SGHDT and CDR2 YYEEEE. The V and J ends lost 1 base and 5 bases respectively, with 10 bases between them. The CDR3 covers 13 residues.